Listed below are T cell receptor beta chains from one sample, sequenced in a study of T cell changes during pregnancy in multiple sclerosis. Some clones are missing from TCRdb's copy, which holds only in-frame ones; the method was immunoSEQ multiplex PCR. The table lists approximately 120,000 clones, 96% of them singletons. This specimen consisted of peripheral blood, obtained after pregnancy. These receptor sequences come from a female donor with multiple sclerosis, enrolled in a pregnancy study. Both conserved end residues are part of each CDR3. Each record gives: J gene, D gene, V gene, CDR3 length, clone size, CDR3 DNA, CDR3 protein. D genes are given only for firm matches. Size is omitted from some rows. Given values are once, few, many or a class for expanded clones.

>TRBJ2-7|TRBD2|TRBV19|16|-
TGTGCCAGTAGTATGTTTGGGGGAGGGAACTCCTACGAGCAGTACTTC
CASSMFGGGNSYEQYF
>TRBJ2-5|-|TRBV29-1|13|-
TGCAGCGCGAACACGCGGCTCCAAGAGACCCAGTACTTC
CSANTRLQETQYF
>TRBJ2-7|-|TRBV6-6|14|-
TGTGCCAGCAGGACACAGTGGCCGGCCTACGAGCAGTACTTC
CASRTQWPAYEQYF
>TRBJ2-5|TRBD2|TRBV6-1|15|-
TGTGCCAGCAGTGTCCAGACTAGCGGGAGTGAGACCCAGTACTTC
CASSVQTSGSETQYF
>TRBJ2-1|TRBD2|TRBV5-1|13|-
TGCGCCAGCAGCTTCGCTAGCGGCGGTGAGCAGTTCTTC
CASSFASGGEQFF
>TRBJ2-7|TRBD1|TRBV6-1|14|-
TGTGCCAGCAGTCCACAGGGGGCGGGCTACGAGCAGTACTTC
CASSPQGAGYEQYF
>TRBJ1-3|-|TRBV6-6|15|-
TGTGCCAGCAGTTACTCGGGGGGGCCGGGAAACACCATATATTTT
CASSYSGGPGNTIYF
>TRBJ1-5|-|TRBV27|14|-
TGTGCCAGCAGTTTCGGGGGTAGCAATCAGCCCCAGCATTTT
CASSFGGSNQPQHF
>TRBJ2-3|TRBD2|TRBV7-2|16|-
TGTGCCAGCAGCTTAGGTGGCGGGAGGGCCTCAGATACGCAGTATTTT
CASSLGGGRASDTQYF
>TRBJ1-1|-|TRBV9|17|-
TGTGCCAGCAGCTCAGGAGCTCTGGGGCCTTTGAACACTGAAGCTTTCTTT
CASSSGALGPLNTEAFF
>TRBJ1-1|-|TRBV4-1|17|few
TGCGCCAGCAGCCAAGAAAGGGAGACCCAGTGGGACACTGAAGCTTTCTTT
CASSQERETQWDTEAFF
>TRBJ1-1|-|TRBV28|15|-
TGTGCCAGCAGTCGCTTCCTACAGGGAGAGACTGAAGCTTTCTTT
CASSRFLQGETEAFF
>TRBJ2-7|TRBD2|TRBV7-3|17|-
TGTGCCAGCAGCTTAACTTCGACTAGCGGGATGTTTTACGAGCAGTACTTC
CASSLTSTSGMFYEQYF
>TRBJ2-7|-|TRBV28|12|-
TGTGCCAGCAGTTTGAGGGTACGCGAGCAGTACTTC
CASSLRVREQYF
>TRBJ2-3|TRBD2|TRBV6-4|17|-
TGTGCCAGCAGTGAAGGACTAGCGGGTGGGGGGGCGAATACGCAGTATTTT
CASSEGLAGGGANTQYF
>TRBJ2-1|-|TRBV5-1|13|-
TGCGCCAGCAGTCACAATACGGGCAATGAGCAGTTCTTC
CASSHNTGNEQFF
>TRBJ1-4|TRBD1|TRBV4-2|16|-
TGTGCCAGCAGCCAAAACCCTGGGACAGGGGAAGAAAAACTGTTTTTT
CASSQNPGTGEEKLFF
>TRBJ2-3|-|TRBV2|15|-
TGTGCCAGCAGTGACGGCGGGGCTAGCACAGATACGCAGTATTTT
CASSDGGASTDTQYF